A few counts support the clone carrying this T cell receptor (beta chain). This sample was included in a study of glioma-infiltrating T cells. Using RNA template, CDR3s of TCR alpha and beta were amplified with iRepertoire arm-PCR. Input was roughly 100-450 ng of tissue mRNA or PBMC total RNA. MiXCR, applied by TCRdb to the multiplex PCR reads, yields one record per CDR3 protein. This sample carries about 110,000 distinct CDR3 sequences, less than 30% of them seen once, and the ten largest clones take 35%. V lost 6 bases, J lost 2 bases, and 15 bases lay in between. Germline values: CDR1 SQVTM, CDR2 ANQGSEA. This CDR3 region has 14 residues.

The V gene is TRBV29-1, the J gene TRBJ2-3; maybe TRBD2 (7 bases). The sample consisted of glioma tissue, nonneoplastic brain tissue, or PBMCs (not recorded which). This clonotype originated in a human donor with low-grade glioma or glioblastoma, undergoing nonglioma brain surgery, or in good health (not recorded which). The CDR3 nucleotides are TGCAGCGTCGATCTCGGGGGGCCCACAGATACGCAGTATTTT. It encodes CSVDLGGPTDTQYF.